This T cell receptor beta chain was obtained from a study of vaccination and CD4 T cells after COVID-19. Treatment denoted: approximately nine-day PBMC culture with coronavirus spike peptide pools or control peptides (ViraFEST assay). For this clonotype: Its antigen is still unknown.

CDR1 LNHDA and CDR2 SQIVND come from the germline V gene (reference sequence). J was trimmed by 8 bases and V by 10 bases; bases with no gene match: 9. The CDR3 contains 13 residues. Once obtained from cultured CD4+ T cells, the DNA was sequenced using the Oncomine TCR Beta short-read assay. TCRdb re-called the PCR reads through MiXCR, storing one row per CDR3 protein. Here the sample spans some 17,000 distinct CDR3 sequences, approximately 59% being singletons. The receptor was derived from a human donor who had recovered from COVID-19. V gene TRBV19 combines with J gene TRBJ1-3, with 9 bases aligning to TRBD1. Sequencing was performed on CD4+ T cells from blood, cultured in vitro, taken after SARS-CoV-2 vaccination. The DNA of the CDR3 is TGTGCCACCCAACGGACAGGGGTAGACACCATATATTTT. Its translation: CATQRTGVDTIYF.